This T cell receptor beta chain was recorded in a study of OX40 agonist ivuxolimab in advanced cancers. Study summary: Among those treated, three patients had partial responses, one with hepatocellular carcinoma and two with cutaneous melanoma. Study results and limitations: Average numbers of expanded clones were greater in CD8+ T cells than in CD4+.

In this sample, this clone turned up once. Antigen unknown. The CDR3 contains 14 residues. CDR1 and CDR2 from the germline V gene are MNHEY and SMNVEV (reference sequence). V lost 3 bases and J lost 0, with 8 bases in between. Produced via immunoSEQ multiplex PCR; TCRdb's table is partial and in-frame only. The table has tens of thousands of clones, approximately 94% seen once; the top ten hold over 8.5%. The clonotype originates from an adult with an advanced solid tumor such as melanoma, head and neck, liver or kidney cancer. This sample comprised CD4+ or CD8+ T cells sorted from blood, obtained in a trial of the OX40 agonist ivuxolimab. This rearrangement joins TRBV27 to TRBJ1-1, with D possibly TRBD1 on 6 matching bases. As DNA, the CDR3 is TGTGCCAGCAGTTTTCAGGGGTTGAACACTGAAGCTTTCTTT. Translating gives CASSFQGLNTEAFF.